This TCR beta chain was documented in a study of shared clonotypes between healthy human individuals. Whole-study results and caveats: What limited the represented genetic and exposure-history diversity was the small number of donors.

Original processing notes: Junction-only immunoSEQ sequences carried no quality scores, so filtering differed. Data came from immunoSEQ multiplex PCR; TCRdb stores just in-frame clones and leaves some out. V, J and clone size reflect that table, while D and trimming were determined from the DNA. The sample has about 480,000 clones; around 74% are singletons. There were no recent acute infections or vaccinations among the donors, who were healthy HIV-negative adults. Caucasian adults residing in Nashville, Tennessee made up all the donors. The CDR3 has 12 residues. V was trimmed by 0 bases and J by 4 bases, leaving 4 bases between them. Germline lookup yields CDR1 ENHRY and CDR2 SYGVKD. This clone was detected ten times or more. Its antigen remains unidentified. Other DNA variants within this sample encode the same CDR3.

This TCR was recovered from a woman aged 40 to 50 in good health. Some clones in this sample may be carry-over from other donors' samples. The specimen sequenced was PBMCs. V gene TRBV10-3 combines with J gene TRBJ2-7; D not resolved. CDR3 region: CAISESGYEQYF. The CDR3 DNA reads TGTGCCATCAGTGAGTCGGGGTACGAGCAGTACTTC.